This entry lists 6 T cell receptor beta chains sequenced from one sample in a study of PD-L1 blockade in urothelial cancer. TCRdb's copy holds only in-frame clones and misses some; the assay was immunoSEQ multiplex PCR. Found here are 85,000 to 130,000 clones, 91% of them singletons; the top ten hold 0.75% to 0.95%. Sequences were derived from PBMCs, sampled around atezolizumab (anti-PD-L1) treatment. The receptors shown here come from an elderly woman with urothelial cancer.

The chain is built from TRBV23-1 and TRBJ2-1; 7 bases fit TRBD1. TRBV23-1 is noted as an ORF with a role that remains uncertain. V was pared by 3 bases and J by 2 bases, with 7 bases of the junction left unmatched. CDR3 size: 16 residues. Written as DNA, the CDR3 is TGCGCCAGCAGTCACTCCGACAGGGATCCCTACAATGAGCAGTTCTTC. This gives the protein CASSHSDRDPYNEQFF.

The J gene is TRBJ2-7, the V gene TRBV19; the D gene is possibly TRBD2 (6 bases). The germline gives CDR1 LNHDA, CDR2 SQIVND (reference sequence). This CDR3 has 16 residues. Trimming removed 4 bases from V and 3 bases from J, with 19 bases in between. The CDR3 reads CASSRTPGLDYYEQYF. CDR3 nucleotide sequence: TGTGCCAGTAGTAGGACCCCGGGACTCGACTACTACGAGCAGTACTTC.

This clone has more than one count but fewer than ten. J is TRBJ2-1 and V is TRBV5-4; 9 bases are shared with TRBD1. CDR3 size: 18 residues. V was pared by 0 bases and J by 1 base, with 8 bases of the junction left unmatched. CDR1 and CDR2 from the germline V gene are SGHNT and YYREEE (reference sequence). The CDR3 nucleotides are TGTGCCAGCAGCTTGGGGGCTCGAGGGACAGGGTCCTACAATGAGCAGTTCTTC. The encoded protein is CASSLGARGTGSYNEQFF.

The chain combines TRBV2 with TRBJ1-2, with 7 bases that match TRBD1. V trimming: 6 bases; J trimming: 3 bases; junction bases outside the gene matches: 7. CDR1 and CDR2 from the germline V gene are SNHLY and FYNNEI. This CDR3 has 14 residues. The DNA for the CDR3 is TGTGCCAGCAGACCACAGGGGTCTCACTATGGCTACACCTTC. Protein product: CASRPQGSHYGYTF.

This clone appeared a single time. The chain combines TRBV2 with TRBJ2-2, with D perhaps TRBD2 (6 bases). The CDR3 consists of 15 residues. Germline lookup yields CDR1 SNHLY and CDR2 FYNNEI. V dropped 4 bases and J dropped 4 bases, with 13 bases sitting between them. The CDR3 loop reads CASSGPGVGTGELFF. In DNA form, the CDR3 reads TGTGCCAGCAGTGGGCCGGGAGTAGGCACCGGGGAGCTGTTTTTT.

The sample holds one count of this clone. This chain uses TRBV9 with TRBJ2-7; 9 nucleotides agree with TRBD1. The CDR3 has 15 amino acids. Trimming took 2 bases from V and 0 from J; bases not matched to a gene: 3. Germline V gene sequence: CDR1 SGDLS, CDR2 YYNGEE. The CDR3 reads CASSVGQGFSYEQYF. CDR3 nucleotide sequence: TGTGCCAGCAGCGTGGGACAGGGATTCTCCTACGAGCAGTACTTC.